The 18 T cell receptor beta chains below were found in one sample sequenced in a study of blood T cell repertoires in COVID-19. Measured with immunoSEQ multiplex PCR; TCRdb has only the in-frame clones, and not every one. The data show a few hundred thousand clones, around 83% seen once. The sample consisted of peripheral blood. The receptors shown here come from a woman between 40 and 50 years old who had recovered from COVID-19.

The DNA for the CDR3 is TGTGCCAGCAGGGGGACTACAGACATTCAGTACTTC. It encodes CASRGTTDIQYF. J is TRBJ2-4 and V is TRBV6-5; 7 bases align to TRBD2. After removal of 6 bases from V and 8 bases from J, the junction contained 4 bases not matched to a gene. The CDR3 contains 12 residues. The germline V gene has CDR1 MNHEY and CDR2 SVGAGI.

V gene TRBV4-1 combines with J gene TRBJ2-1, with a weak D call TRBD2 (6 bases). V was clipped by 1 base and J by 6 bases, with 13 bases between them. Germline V lookup: CDR1 MGHRA, CDR2 YSYEKL. This CDR3 has 15 residues. CDR3: CASSQAEGFSNEQFF. In nucleotides, the CDR3 is TGCGCCAGCAGCCAAGCGGAGGGTTTCAGCAATGAGCAGTTCTTC.

The chain joins TRBV18 to TRBJ2-7, with D perhaps matching TRBD1 (5 bases). CDR3 length: 15 residues. The germline V and J ends were trimmed by 2 bases and 3 bases, with 14 bases remaining between them. Looked up from germline, CDR1 is KGHSH and CDR2 is LQKENI. The CDR3 region has the DNA TGTGCCAGCTCACCAACGACTGGGGCCAACTACGAGCAGTACTTC. Amino acid sequence: CASSPTTGANYEQYF.

The chain recombines TRBV6-6 with TRBJ1-1, with TRBD1 matching 7 bases. Germline V lookup: CDR1 MNHNY, CDR2 SVGAGI (reference sequence). This CDR3 is built from 14 residues. Germline trimming cut 7 bases from V and 7 bases from J; bases unmatched to any gene: 12. As DNA, the CDR3 is TGTGCCAGCAATGTCAGACAGGGAGTAGGTGAAGCTTTCTTT. This sequence encodes CASNVRQGVGEAFF.

The chain couples TRBV5-1 to TRBJ2-5; 12 nucleotides match TRBD2. The germline V gene has CDR1 SGHRS and CDR2 YFSETQ. The length of the CDR3 is 16 residues. With 3 bases clipped from V and 5 bases from J, the junction kept 8 bases outside the gene matches. CDR3 region: CASSSTGTSGLETQYF. DNA of the CDR3: TGCGCCAGCAGCTCAACCGGGACTAGCGGGTTGGAGACCCAGTACTTC. Together with reference TRBV5-1 and TRBJ2-5, the CDR3 gives the full variable domain: KAGVTQTPRYLIKTRGQQVTLSCSPISGHRSVSWYQQTPGQGLQFLFEYFSETQRNKGNFPGRFSGRQFSNSRSEMNVSTLELGDSALYLCASSSTGTSGLETQYFGPGTRLLVL.

This clone was detected only a few times. CDR3 amino acids: CASSQPTGGKLFF. Here the CDR3 DNA reads TGCGCCAGCAGCCAACCGACAGGGGGGAAACTGTTTTTT. This rearrangement joins TRBV4-1 to TRBJ1-4; 9 nucleotides match TRBD1. With V trimmed by 2 bases and J by 11 bases, 3 bases remained unmatched. The germline gives CDR1 MGHRA, CDR2 YSYEKL. The length of the CDR3 is 13 residues.

The chain joins TRBV2 to TRBJ1-1; D is undetermined. V lost 4 bases, J lost 10 bases, and 13 bases lay in between. From germline, CDR1 is SNHLY and CDR2 FYNNEI. This CDR3 is 12 amino acids long. The CDR3 loop reads CASSARAQVAFF. CDR3 coding DNA: TGTGCCAGCAGTGCCAGAGCCCAGGTAGCTTTCTTT.

V and J are TRBV6-1 and TRBJ2-3; D not certain. Trimming took off 1 base at V and 1 base at J, with 3 bases between the two ends. Germline values: CDR1 MNHNS, CDR2 SASEGT. The CDR3 length is 13 residues. The CDR3 bases are TGTGCCAGCAGTGAAGTAGGCACAGATACGCAGTATTTT. It translates to CASSEVGTDTQYF.

The genes are TRBV18 and TRBJ1-4; D not resolved. From germline, CDR1 is KGHSH and CDR2 LQKENI. CDR3 length equals 15 residues. V gave up 2 bases and J gave up 7 bases, with 14 bases separating them. The CDR3 DNA is TGTGCCAGCTCACCAACGTCGGTCGGAGGTGAAAAACTGTTTTTT. Translation: CASSPTSVGGEKLFF.

This chain links TRBV6-5 with TRBJ1-1; no clear D gene. There are 13 residues in the CDR3. Germline lookup yields CDR1 MNHEY and CDR2 SVGAGI. V dropped 2 bases and J dropped 7 bases, with 11 bases sitting between them. This CDR3 is CASSYRPGDEAFF. The CDR3 nucleotides read TGTGCCAGCAGTTACCGCCCGGGTGATGAAGCTTTCTTT.

CDR3 sequence reads: CASSQTSGGSWGQFF. The CDR3 DNA sequence: TGTGCCAGCAGCCAGACTAGCGGGGGCTCTTGGGGGCAGTTCTTC. The chain employs TRBV7-3 and TRBJ2-1, with TRBD2 matching 12 bases. CDR3 size: 15 residues. The J segment lost 12 bases and the V segment lost 5 bases, leaving 11 bases of the junction unmatched. Germline values: CDR1 SGHTA, CDR2 FQGTGA.

The CDR3 bases are TGTGCCAGCAGCTTTACCAGAGCGGGGACATTCTACAATGAGCAGTTCTTC. Encoded protein: CASSFTRAGTFYNEQFF. V and J are TRBV14 and TRBJ2-1; tentatively, D is TRBD2 (7 bases). V was pared by 5 bases and J by 3 bases, with 20 bases between. The germline CDR1 and CDR2 sequences are SGHDN and FVKESK. This CDR3 contains 17 residues.

The chain is built from TRBV30 and TRBJ1-2; perhaps TRBD1 as D (5 bases). Germline V CDR1 and CDR2: GTSNPN, SVGIG (reference sequence). The CDR3 is 12 residues long. V was pared by 2 bases and J by 3 bases, with 7 bases between. CDR3: CAWSLGHYGYTF. CDR3 in DNA: TGTGCCTGGAGTCTGGGGCACTATGGCTACACCTTC.

This chain joins TRBV5-1 and TRBJ1-6; 7 nucleotides match TRBD1. Germline loops: CDR1 SGHRS, CDR2 YFSETQ. V gave up 0 bases and J gave up 2 bases; unmatched junction bases: 8. The CDR3 covers 18 residues. The CDR3 DNA reads as TGCGCCAGCAGCTTGGTCACAGGGGAATTGACCTATAATTCACCCCTCCACTTT. It is translated as CASSLVTGELTYNSPLHF. Full variable domain (remainder filled in from reference TRBV5-1 and TRBJ1-6): KAGVTQTPRYLIKTRGQQVTLSCSPISGHRSVSWYQQTPGQGLQFLFEYFSETQRNKGNFPGRFSGRQFSNSRSEMNVSTLELGDSALYLCASSLVTGELTYNSPLHFGNGTRLTVT.

Worth noting for this clone: This CDR3 is also generated by other DNA sequences in the sample. The chain recombines TRBV20-1 with TRBJ1-1; possible D gene TRBD1, 5 bases. The CDR3 loop spans 11 amino acids. The V end lost 7 bases, the J end lost 1 base, and 7 bases lay between the germline ends. The V gene's germline CDR1 is DFQATT and CDR2 SNEGSKA (reference sequence). The CDR3 DNA follows: TGCAGTGGACAGACGAACACTGAAGCTTTCTTT. It encodes CSGQTNTEAFF.

This chain uses TRBV7-9 with TRBJ1-6, with 7 bases fitting TRBD1. The V gene's germline CDR1 is SEHNR and CDR2 FQNEAQ (reference sequence). V dropped 5 bases and J dropped 5; count of bases not matched to a gene: 3. The CDR3 covers 14 residues. CDR3 coding DNA: TGTGCCAGCAGCCCGCAGGGGGATAATTCACCCCTCCACTTT. Amino acid sequence: CASSPQGDNSPLHF. The variable domain in full, with the rest retrieved from reference TRBV7-9 and TRBJ1-6, is DTGVSQNPRHKITKRGQNVTFRCDPISEHNRLYWYRQTLGQGPEFLTYFQNEAQLEKSRLLSDRFSAERPKGSFSTLEIQRTEQGDSAMYLCASSPQGDNSPLHFGNGTRLTVT.

The chain couples TRBV4-1 to TRBJ2-7; TRBD1 is a possible D gene (6 bases). The germline gives CDR1 MGHRA, CDR2 YSYEKL. V lost 0 bases to trimming and J lost 5 bases, with 26 bases between them. The CDR3 runs to 19 residues. For the CDR3, the DNA is TGCGCCAGCAGCCAAGATCAAATCGGCCGGACAGATCAAGTCCACGAGCAGTACTTC. Translated, it gives CASSQDQIGRTDQVHEQYF.

The genes are TRBV5-1 and TRBJ2-2; D gene uncertain. From germline, CDR1 is SGHRS and CDR2 YFSETQ. Trimming took off 0 bases at V and 5 bases at J, with 11 bases between the two ends. This CDR3 is 15 amino acids long. CDR3: CASSLVGGETGELFF. The CDR3 coding sequence is TGCGCCAGCAGCTTGGTAGGTGGAGAAACCGGGGAGCTGTTTTTT.